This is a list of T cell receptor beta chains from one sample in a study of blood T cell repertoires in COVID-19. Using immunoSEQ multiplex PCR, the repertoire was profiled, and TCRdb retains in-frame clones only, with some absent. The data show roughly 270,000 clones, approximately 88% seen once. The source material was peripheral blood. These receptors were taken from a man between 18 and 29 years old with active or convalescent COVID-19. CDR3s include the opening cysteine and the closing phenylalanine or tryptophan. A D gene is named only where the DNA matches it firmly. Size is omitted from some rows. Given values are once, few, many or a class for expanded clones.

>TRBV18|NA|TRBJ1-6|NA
TGTGCCAGCTCTCGAGGAGACAGCTCCTATAATTCACCCCTCCACTTT
CASSRGDSSYNSPLHF
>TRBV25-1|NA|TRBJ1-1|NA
TGTGCCACCCGACACGGAATGAACACTGAAGCTTTCTTT
CATRHGMNTEAFF
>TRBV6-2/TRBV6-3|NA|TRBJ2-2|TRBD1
TGTGCCAGCAGTCCCAACAGGGGTGGATGGGACACCGGGGAGCTGTTTTTT
CASSPNRGGWDTGELFF
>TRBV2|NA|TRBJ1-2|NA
TGTGCCAGCGGCCGGGACACGTATTATGGCTACACCTTC
CASGRDTYYGYTF
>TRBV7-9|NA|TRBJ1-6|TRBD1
TGTGCCAGCAGCCGACAGGGGATTGAGGATTCACCCCTCCACTTT
CASSRQGIEDSPLHF
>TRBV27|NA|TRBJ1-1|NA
TGTGCCAGCAGTCGATACAGGGTGAGGACTGAAGCTTTCTTT
CASSRYRVRTEAFF
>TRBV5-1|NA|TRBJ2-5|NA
TGCGCCAGCAGCTTGGGGGGTAGCGGTATACAAGAGACCCAGTACTTC
CASSLGGSGIQETQYF
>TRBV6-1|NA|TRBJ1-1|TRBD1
TGTGCCAGCAGTGAAGGTGGGGCAGGGGGACCAAACACTGAAGCTTTCTTT
CASSEGGAGGPNTEAFF
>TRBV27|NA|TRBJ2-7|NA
TGTGCCAGCAGTTACGAGGGAATGGACGAGCAGTACTTC
CASSYEGMDEQYF
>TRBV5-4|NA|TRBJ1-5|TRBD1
TGTGCCAGCAGCTTCACACCGATATTAACGACAGGGCCCTACAATCAGCCCCAGCATTTT
CASSFTPILTTGPYNQPQHF
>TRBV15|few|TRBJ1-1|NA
TGTGCCACCAGCCGGTCCCGAGGCTCCTCTGGAAACACTGAAGCTTTCTTT
CATSRSRGSSGNTEAFF
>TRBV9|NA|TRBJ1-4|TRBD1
TGTGCCAGCAGCTGGGGACAGGGAGGTGAAAAACTGTTTTTT
CASSWGQGGEKLFF
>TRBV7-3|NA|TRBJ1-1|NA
TGTGCCAGCAGCTTGACAGTGAACACTGAAGCTTTCTTT
CASSLTVNTEAFF
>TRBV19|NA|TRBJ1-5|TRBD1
TGTGCCAGTAGTAACCGGGACAGGGACTATCAGCCCCAGCATTTT
CASSNRDRDYQPQHF
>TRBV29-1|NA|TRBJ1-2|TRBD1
TGCAGCGTTGGACAGGGATCTTATGGCTACACCTTC
CSVGQGSYGYTF
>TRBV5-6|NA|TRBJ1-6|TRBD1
TGTGCCAGCAGCTTGCCGCGGACAGGGTCAATTTGGAATTCACCCCTCCACTTT
CASSLPRTGSIWNSPLHF
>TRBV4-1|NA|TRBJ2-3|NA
TGCGCCAGCAGCCAAGGGGAGGCCCTTAGCACAGATACGCAGTATTTT
CASSQGEALSTDTQYF
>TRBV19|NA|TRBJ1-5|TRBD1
TGTGCCAGTAGTCCGACACAGACAGGGCTGGAGCAGCCCCAGCATTTT
CASSPTQTGLEQPQHF
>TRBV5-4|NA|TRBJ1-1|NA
TGTGCCAGCAGCTTGGCCGGAGTGCTGAACACTGAAGCTTTCTTT
CASSLAGVLNTEAFF
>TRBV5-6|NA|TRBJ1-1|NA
TGTGCCAGCAGCTTAGTCGGGAATCTCCTCGGTGGCACTGAAGCTTTCTTT
CASSLVGNLLGGTEAFF
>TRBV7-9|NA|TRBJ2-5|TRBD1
TGTGCCAGCAGCCGACAGGGGTCGACGTACCAAGAGACCCAGTACTTC
CASSRQGSTYQETQYF
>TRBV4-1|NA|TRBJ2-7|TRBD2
TGCGCCAGCAGCCCCCTAGCGGCGGTAGCCTACGAGCAGTACTTC
CASSPLAAVAYEQYF
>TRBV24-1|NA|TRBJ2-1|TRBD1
TGTGCCACCAGTGAGTCAACAGGGGGCTCCCACTACAATGAGCAGTTCTTC
CATSESTGGSHYNEQFF
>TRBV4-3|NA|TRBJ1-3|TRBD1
TGCGCCAGCAGCCCGGGACAGGGTCACGGAAACACCATATATTTT
CASSPGQGHGNTIYF
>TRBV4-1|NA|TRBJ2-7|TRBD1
TGCGCCAGCAGCCATGCCGCCGGGACAGGGGGCATCGGCGAGCAGTACTTC
CASSHAAGTGGIGEQYF
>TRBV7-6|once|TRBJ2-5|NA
TGTGCCAGCAGCCCCCCGTACGGTAGCGGTCAAGAGACCCAGTACTTC
CASSPPYGSGQETQYF
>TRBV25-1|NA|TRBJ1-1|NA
TGTGCCAGCAGTGAATACGGAAAGGCGGATGAAGCTTTCTTT
CASSEYGKADEAFF
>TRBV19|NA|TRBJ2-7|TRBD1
TGTGCCAGTAGTCGGGGACAGGGGGCTCTTAATCGGTACGAGCAGTACTTC
CASSRGQGALNRYEQYF
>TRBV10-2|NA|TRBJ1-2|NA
TGCGCCAGCGGAGGATCCGGGAGTGGTGGCTACACCTTC
CASGGSGSGGYTF
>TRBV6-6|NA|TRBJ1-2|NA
TGTGCCAGCAGTTACTCATTCCAGGCCGGCTACACCTTC
CASSYSFQAGYTF
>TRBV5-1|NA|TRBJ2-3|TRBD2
TGCGCCAGCAGCCCGCGACTAGCTTTTGATACGCAGTATTTT
CASSPRLAFDTQYF
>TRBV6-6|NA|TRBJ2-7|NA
TGTGCCAGCAGTTACTCGATCAGCTACGAGCAGTACTTC
CASSYSISYEQYF
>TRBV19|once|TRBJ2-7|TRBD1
TGTGCCAGTAGTATCCGGGACAGGTCCTACTCCTACGAGCAGTACTTC
CASSIRDRSYSYEQYF
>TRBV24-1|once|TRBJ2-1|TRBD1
TGTGCCACCAGTGACGCGGGACAGGGGGTCTCTGAGCAGTTCTTC
CATSDAGQGVSEQFF
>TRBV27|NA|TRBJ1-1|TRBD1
TGTGCCACCTGGGACAGGGCGCCGAACACTGAAGCTTTCTTT
CATWDRAPNTEAFF
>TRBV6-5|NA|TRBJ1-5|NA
TGTGCCAGCAGTCCGGGAGAAGGGATTCAGCCCCAGCATTTT
CASSPGEGIQPQHF
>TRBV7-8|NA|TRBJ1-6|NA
TGTGCCAGCAGCCCCCGGGGAACGAGGTTGGATTCACCCCTCCACTTT
CASSPRGTRLDSPLHF
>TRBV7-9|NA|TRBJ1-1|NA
TGTGCCAGCAGCTCACAGTTGAACACTGAAGCTTTCTTT
CASSSQLNTEAFF
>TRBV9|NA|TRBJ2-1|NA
TGTGCCAGCAGCGTTGGAGGTGAGCAGTTCTTC
CASSVGGEQFF
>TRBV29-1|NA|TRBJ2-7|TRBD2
TGCAGCGTTGAAGATCCGCGCGGGGGAGACTACGAGCAGTACTTC
CSVEDPRGGDYEQYF
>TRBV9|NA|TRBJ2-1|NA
TGTGCCAGCAGCGTAGCTGAGTACAATGAGCAGTTCTTC
CASSVAEYNEQFF
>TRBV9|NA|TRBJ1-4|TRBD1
TGTGCCAGCAGCCCCTCCGGGACAGGGGACGAAAAACTGTTTTTT
CASSPSGTGDEKLFF
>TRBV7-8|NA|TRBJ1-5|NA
TGTGCCAGCAGCTTAGGTGCGGGCGGCAATCAGCCCCAGCATTTT
CASSLGAGGNQPQHF
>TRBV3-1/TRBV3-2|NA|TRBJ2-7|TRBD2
TGTGCCAGCAGCCAAATAGCGGGGGGGCCAGGTGGAGAGCAGTACTTC
CASSQIAGGPGGEQYF
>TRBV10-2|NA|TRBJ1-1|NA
TGCGCCAGCAAGCCGGAGATGAACACTGAAGCTTTCTTT
CASKPEMNTEAFF
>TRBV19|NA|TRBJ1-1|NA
TGTGCCAGTAGGGCCGCGGCGGAGACTTTCTTT
CASRAAAETFF
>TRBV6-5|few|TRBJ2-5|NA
TGTGCCAGCAGTTACGGTCGGGAGACCCAGTACTTC
CASSYGRETQYF
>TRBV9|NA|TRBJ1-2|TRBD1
TGTGCCAGCAGCGTAATTCCGGGACAGGGCTATGGCTACACCTTC
CASSVIPGQGYGYTF
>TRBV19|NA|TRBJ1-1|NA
TGTGCCAGTAGTATTTTCAGTGAAGCTTTCTTT
CASSIFSEAFF
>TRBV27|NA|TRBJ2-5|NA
TGTGCCAGCAGTCCAGGGCTACAAGAGACCCAGTACTTC
CASSPGLQETQYF
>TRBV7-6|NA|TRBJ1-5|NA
TGTGCCAGCAGCGAGTATCCGGGACATAGCAATCAGCCCCAGCATTTT
CASSEYPGHSNQPQHF
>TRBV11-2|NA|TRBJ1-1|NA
TGTGCCAGCAGCTTAGAACCACTCACTGAAGCTTTCTTT
CASSLEPLTEAFF
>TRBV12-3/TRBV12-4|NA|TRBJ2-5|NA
TGTGCCAGCAGTTTCTCGGGAGAGACCCAGTACTTC
CASSFSGETQYF
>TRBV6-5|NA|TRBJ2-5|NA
TGTGCCAGCAGTTACTCCCAATGGGGGGACCAAGAGACCCAGTACTTC
CASSYSQWGDQETQYF